The table lists the clone carrying this T cell receptor beta chain with many counts. TCRdb re-called the 5' RACE reads with MiXCR, one entry per CDR3 protein. The sample lists about 43,000 distinct CDR3 sequences, approximately 11% occurring once. The sample belongs to a study of early T cells in non-severe SARS-CoV-2 infection. Study-level information: Bulk RNA taken from unsorted whole blood was sequenced, leaving chains unpaired.

This CDR3 is 12 amino acids long. The ends were cut back, 1 base at V and 7 bases at J, with 8 bases in the middle. This TCR derives from an adult who was a healthcare worker with PCR-confirmed SARS-CoV-2 infection or an uninfected control (not recorded which). This chain joins TRBV12-3 or TRBV12-4 and TRBJ2-7; D unresolved. The material sequenced was whole blood. The CDR3 is CASSLGAGEQYF. DNA of the CDR3: TGTGCCAGCAGTTTAGGGGCCGGGGAGCAGTACTTC.